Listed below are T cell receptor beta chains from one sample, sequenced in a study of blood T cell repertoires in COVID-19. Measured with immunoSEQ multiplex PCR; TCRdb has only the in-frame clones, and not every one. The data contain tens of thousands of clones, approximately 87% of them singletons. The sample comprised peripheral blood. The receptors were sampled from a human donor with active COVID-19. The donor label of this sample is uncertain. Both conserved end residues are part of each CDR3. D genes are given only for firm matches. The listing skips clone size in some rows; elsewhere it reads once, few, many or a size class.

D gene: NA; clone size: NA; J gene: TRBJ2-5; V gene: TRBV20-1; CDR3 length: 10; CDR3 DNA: TGCAGTGCGTCTATGGAGACCCAGTACTTC; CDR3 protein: CSASMETQYF
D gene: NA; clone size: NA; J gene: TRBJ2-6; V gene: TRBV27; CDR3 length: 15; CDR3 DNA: TGTGCCAGCAGTTCCTACAGCTCTGGGGCCAACGTCCTGACTTTC; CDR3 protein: CASSSYSSGANVLTF
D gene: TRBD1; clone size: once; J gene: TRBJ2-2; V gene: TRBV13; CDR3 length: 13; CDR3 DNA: TGTGCCAGCAGCTTACAGGGGGCCGGGGAGCTGTTTTTT; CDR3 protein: CASSLQGAGELFF
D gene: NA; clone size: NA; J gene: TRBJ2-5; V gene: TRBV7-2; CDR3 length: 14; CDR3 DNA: TGTGCCAGCAGCTTAGGGCAGGGGTTCCAGACCCAGTACTTC; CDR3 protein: CASSLGQGFQTQYF
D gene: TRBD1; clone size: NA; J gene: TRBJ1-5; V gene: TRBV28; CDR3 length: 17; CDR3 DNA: TGTGCCAGCAGGCAAAGGGGGACAGGGAGAGGCAATCAGCCCCAGCATTTT; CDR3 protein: CASRQRGTGRGNQPQHF
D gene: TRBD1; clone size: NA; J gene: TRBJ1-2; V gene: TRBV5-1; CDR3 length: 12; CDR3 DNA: TGCGCCAGCAGCACGGGACAGGTTCCCTACACCTTC; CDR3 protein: CASSTGQVPYTF
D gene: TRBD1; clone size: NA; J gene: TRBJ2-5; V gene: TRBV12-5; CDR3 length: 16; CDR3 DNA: TGTGCTAGTGGTTCTCCCCGGGACAGATACCAAGAGACCCAGTACTTC; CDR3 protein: CASGSPRDRYQETQYF
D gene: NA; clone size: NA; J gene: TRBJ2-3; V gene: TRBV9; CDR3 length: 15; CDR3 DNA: TGTGCCAGCAGCGCCAGGGACTGGGGGGCAGATACGCAGTATTTT; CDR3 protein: CASSARDWGADTQYF
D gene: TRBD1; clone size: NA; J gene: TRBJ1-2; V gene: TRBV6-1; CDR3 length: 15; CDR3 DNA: TGTGCCAGCAGTGAATATGGACAGGGGGCGGATGGCTACACCTTC; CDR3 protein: CASSEYGQGADGYTF
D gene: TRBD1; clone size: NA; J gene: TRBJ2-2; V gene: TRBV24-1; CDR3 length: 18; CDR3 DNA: TGTGCCACCAGTGATTCACAGGGGTCCACCCTTTACACCGGGGAGCTGTTTTTT; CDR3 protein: CATSDSQGSTLYTGELFF
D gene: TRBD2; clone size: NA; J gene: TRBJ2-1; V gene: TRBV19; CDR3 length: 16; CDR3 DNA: TGTGCCAGTAGTATAGTTGGACTAGCGGGCTACAATGAGCAGTTCTTC; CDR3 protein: CASSIVGLAGYNEQFF
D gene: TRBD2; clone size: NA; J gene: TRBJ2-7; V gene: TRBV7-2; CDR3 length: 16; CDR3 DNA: TGTGCCAGCAGCTTATCGGGACTAGCGGGAGGCCCCGAGCAGTACTTC; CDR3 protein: CASSLSGLAGGPEQYF
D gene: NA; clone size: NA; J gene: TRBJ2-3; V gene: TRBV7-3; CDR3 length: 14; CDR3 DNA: TGTGCCAGCAGCTTCGTGGGGAGAGCAGATACGCAGTATTTT; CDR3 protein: CASSFVGRADTQYF
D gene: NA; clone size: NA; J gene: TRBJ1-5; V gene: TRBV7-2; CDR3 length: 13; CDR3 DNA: TGTGCCAGCAGCCTCCAACCGGCAGGGCCCCAGCATTTT; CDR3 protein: CASSLQPAGPQHF
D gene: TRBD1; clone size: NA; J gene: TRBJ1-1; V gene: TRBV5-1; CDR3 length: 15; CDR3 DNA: TGCGCCAGCAGCTTACAGGGGGCTGGGAACACTGAAGCTTTCTTT; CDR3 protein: CASSLQGAGNTEAFF
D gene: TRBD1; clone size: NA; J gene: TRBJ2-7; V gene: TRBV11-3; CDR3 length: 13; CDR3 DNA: TGTGCCAGCAGCTTACGGGACAGATCCGAGCAGTACTTC; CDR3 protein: CASSLRDRSEQYF
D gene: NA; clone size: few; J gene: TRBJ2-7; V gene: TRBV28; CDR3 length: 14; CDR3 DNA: TGTGCCAGCAGCCACCCCAGGGCCCCCCACGAGCAGTACTTC; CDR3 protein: CASSHPRAPHEQYF
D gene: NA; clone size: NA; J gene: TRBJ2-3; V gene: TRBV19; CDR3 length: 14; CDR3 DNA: TGTGCCACTAAAGCGGTCTCTAGCACAGATACGCAGTATTTT; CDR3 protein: CATKAVSSTDTQYF
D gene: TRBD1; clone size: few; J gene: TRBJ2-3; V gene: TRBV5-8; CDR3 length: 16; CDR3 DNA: TGTGCCAGCAGCTTGTTTGTCTACAGGGGGACAGATACGCAGTATTTT; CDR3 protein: CASSLFVYRGTDTQYF
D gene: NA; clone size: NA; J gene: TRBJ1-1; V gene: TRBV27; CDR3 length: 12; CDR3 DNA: TGTGCCAGCAGGGACAGAAACACTGAAGCTTTCTTT; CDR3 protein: CASRDRNTEAFF
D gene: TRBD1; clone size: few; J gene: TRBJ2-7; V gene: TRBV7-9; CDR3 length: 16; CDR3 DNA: TGTGCCAGCAGCTTAGCGCTTCGGACAGGATCCTACGAGCAGTACTTC; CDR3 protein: CASSLALRTGSYEQYF
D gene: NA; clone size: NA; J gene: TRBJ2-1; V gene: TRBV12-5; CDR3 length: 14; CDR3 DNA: TGTGCCTCTACCCCGGACAGCCCCTACAATGAGCAGTTCTTC; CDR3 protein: CASTPDSPYNEQFF
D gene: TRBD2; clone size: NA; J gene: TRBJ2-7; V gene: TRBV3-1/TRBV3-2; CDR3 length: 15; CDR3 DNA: TGTGCCAGCAGAACCGGGACTAGCGGCACCTACGAGCAGTACTTC; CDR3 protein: CASRTGTSGTYEQYF
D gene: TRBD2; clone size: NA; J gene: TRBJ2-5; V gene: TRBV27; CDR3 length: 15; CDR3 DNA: TGTGCCAGCAGTTGGAAGCGGGGCATCCAAGAGACCCAGTACTTC; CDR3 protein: CASSWKRGIQETQYF
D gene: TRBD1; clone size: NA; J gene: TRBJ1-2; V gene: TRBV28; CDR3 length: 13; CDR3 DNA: TGTGCCAGCAGTGCAACAGGGGTGGGAGGCTACACCTTC; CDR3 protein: CASSATGVGGYTF
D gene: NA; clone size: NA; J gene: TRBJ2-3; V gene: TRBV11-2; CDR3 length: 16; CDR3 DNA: TGTGCCAGCAGCTTAGGGGCACAGGCGGGCACAGATACGCAGTATTTT; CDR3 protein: CASSLGAQAGTDTQYF
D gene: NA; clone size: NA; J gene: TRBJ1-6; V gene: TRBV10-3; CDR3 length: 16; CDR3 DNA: TGTGCACGCTACCTTAAGCTCAGGGCGGTCGCTTCACCCCTCCACTTT; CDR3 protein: CARYLKLRAVASPLHF
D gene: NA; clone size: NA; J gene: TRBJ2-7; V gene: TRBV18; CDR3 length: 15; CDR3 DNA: TGTGCCAGCTCACCGCCGGCGGGCGGCTACTACGAGCAGTACTTC; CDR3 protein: CASSPPAGGYYEQYF
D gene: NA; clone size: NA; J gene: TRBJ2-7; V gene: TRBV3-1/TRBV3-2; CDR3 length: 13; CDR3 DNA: TGTGCCAGCAGCCAAGTTCTTGAGTACGAGCAGTACTTC; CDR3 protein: CASSQVLEYEQYF
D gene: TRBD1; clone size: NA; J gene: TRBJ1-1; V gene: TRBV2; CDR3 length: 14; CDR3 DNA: TGTGCCAGCAGGGGACAGGGAGGATCCGCTGAAGCTTTCTTT; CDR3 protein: CASRGQGGSAEAFF
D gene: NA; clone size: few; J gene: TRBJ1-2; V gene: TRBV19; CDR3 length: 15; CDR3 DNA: TGTGCCAGTAGTATAACCTGGGACACAAACTATGGCTACACCTTC; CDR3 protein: CASSITWDTNYGYTF
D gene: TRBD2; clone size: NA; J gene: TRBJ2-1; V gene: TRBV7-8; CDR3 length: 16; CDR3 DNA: TGTGCCAGCAGCTTAGGGGGACTAGCTTCATACAATGAGCAGTTCTTC; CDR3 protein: CASSLGGLASYNEQFF
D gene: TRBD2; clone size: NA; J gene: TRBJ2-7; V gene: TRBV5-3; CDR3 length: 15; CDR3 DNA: TGTGCCAGAATTTCCCAACTAGCGGGAGGTTCCGAGCAGTACTTC; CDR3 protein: CARISQLAGGSEQYF
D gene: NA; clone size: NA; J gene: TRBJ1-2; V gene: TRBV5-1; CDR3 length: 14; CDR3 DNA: TGCGCCAGCAGCCCGGAAGGGGCTAACTATGGCTACACCTTC; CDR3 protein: CASSPEGANYGYTF
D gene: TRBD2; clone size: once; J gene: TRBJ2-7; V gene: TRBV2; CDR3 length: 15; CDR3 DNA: TGTGCCAGCTTTGCCCCTAGCGGGAGTCCCTACGAGCAGTACTTC; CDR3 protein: CASFAPSGSPYEQYF
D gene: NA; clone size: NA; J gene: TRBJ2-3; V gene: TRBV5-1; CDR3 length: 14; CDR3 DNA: TGCGCCAGCAGTACCTCCGGGAGATTAGATACGCAGTATTTT; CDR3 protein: CASSTSGRLDTQYF
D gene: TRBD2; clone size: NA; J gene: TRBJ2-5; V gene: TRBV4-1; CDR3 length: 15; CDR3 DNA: TGCGCCAGCAGCGGAGGGGGGACTAGCGGGGGGCCCGCCGACTTC; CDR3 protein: CASSGGGTSGGPADF
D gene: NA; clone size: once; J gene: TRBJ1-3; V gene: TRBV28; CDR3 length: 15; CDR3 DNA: TGTGCCAGCAGTTCGGCTGGGGCCTCTGGAAACACCATATATTTT; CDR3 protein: CASSSAGASGNTIYF
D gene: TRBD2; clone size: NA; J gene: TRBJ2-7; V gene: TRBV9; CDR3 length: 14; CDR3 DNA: TGTGCCAGCAGCCGACTGACTAGCGGCTACGAGCAGTACTTC; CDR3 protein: CASSRLTSGYEQYF
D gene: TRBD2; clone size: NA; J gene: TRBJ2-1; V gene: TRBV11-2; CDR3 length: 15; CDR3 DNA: TGTGCCAGCAGCCCGGGACTAGCGGGAGCCAATGAGCAGTTCTTC; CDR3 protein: CASSPGLAGANEQFF
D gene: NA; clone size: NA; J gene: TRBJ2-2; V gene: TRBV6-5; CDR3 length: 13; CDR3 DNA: TGTGCCAGCACCTCAAACATCGCCGGGGAGCTGTTTTTT; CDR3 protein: CASTSNIAGELFF
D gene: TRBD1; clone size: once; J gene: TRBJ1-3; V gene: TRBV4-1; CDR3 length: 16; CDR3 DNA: TGCGCCAGCAGCCAAGGGACAGGGGGCGTCCGAAACACCATATATTTT; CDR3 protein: CASSQGTGGVRNTIYF
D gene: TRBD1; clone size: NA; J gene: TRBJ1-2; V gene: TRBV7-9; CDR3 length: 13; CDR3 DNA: TGTGCCAGCAGCCCAGGGGGCGGCTATGGCTACACCTTC; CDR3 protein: CASSPGGGYGYTF
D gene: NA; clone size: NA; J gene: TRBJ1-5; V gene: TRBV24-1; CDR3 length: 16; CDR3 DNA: TGTGCCACCAGCCCTCGAAGGGAGTATAGCAATCAGCCCCAGCATTTT; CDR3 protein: CATSPRREYSNQPQHF
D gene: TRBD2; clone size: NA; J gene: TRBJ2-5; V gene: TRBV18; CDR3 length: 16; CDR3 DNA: TGTGCCAGCTCAGACGGGACTAGCGGGGGAGGAGAGACCCAGTACTTC; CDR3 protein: CASSDGTSGGGETQYF
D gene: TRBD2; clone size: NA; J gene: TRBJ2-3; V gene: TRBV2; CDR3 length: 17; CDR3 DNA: TGTGCCAGCAGTGAGAGGCCTAGCGGGAGGGGGACAGATACGCAGTATTTT; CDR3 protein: CASSERPSGRGTDTQYF
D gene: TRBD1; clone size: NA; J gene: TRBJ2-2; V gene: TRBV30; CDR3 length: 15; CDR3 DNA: TGTGCCTGGAGTGCTACAGGGGGGAGAACCGGGGAGCTGTTTTTT; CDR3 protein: CAWSATGGRTGELFF
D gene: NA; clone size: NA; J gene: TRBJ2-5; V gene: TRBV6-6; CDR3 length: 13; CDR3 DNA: TGTGCCAGCAGTTACGACAGCCCGCGGACCCAGTACTTC; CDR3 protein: CASSYDSPRTQYF
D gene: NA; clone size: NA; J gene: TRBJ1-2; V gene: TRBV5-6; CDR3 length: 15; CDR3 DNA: TGTGCCAGCAGCTTGAACGCAGGGTATCCTTTAGGCTACACCTTC; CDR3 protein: CASSLNAGYPLGYTF
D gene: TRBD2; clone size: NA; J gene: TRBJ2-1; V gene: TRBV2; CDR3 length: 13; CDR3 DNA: TGTGCCAGCGGACTAGCGGGAGTCAATGAGCAGTTCTTC; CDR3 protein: CASGLAGVNEQFF
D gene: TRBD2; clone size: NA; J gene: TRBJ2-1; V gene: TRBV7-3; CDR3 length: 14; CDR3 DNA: TGTGCCAGCAGCAGACTAGCGGGAGGCAATGAGCAGTTCTTC; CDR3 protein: CASSRLAGGNEQFF
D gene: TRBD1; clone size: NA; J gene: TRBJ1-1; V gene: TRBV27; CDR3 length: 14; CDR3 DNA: TGTGCCAGCAGGAGCAGGGGGCTGGGGACTGAAGCTTTCTTT; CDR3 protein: CASRSRGLGTEAFF